The clone carrying this TCR beta chain was seen only a few times. Antigen specificity is unknown. This sample was taken from a study of T cells in Graves' hyperthyroidism and ophthalmopathy. Patients were excluded for uncontrolled infection, other autoimmune disease, pregnancy or lactation. PBMCs stemmed from 10 ml fresh peripheral blood. The CDR3 length is 14 residues. The V gene's germline CDR1 is LGHNA and CDR2 YNFKEQ. The V gene lost 0 bases and the J gene lost 3 bases, with 8 bases spanning the gap. Study-wide results and limits: The model's output predicted ophthalmopathy at a median of 6.5 months prior to onset.

It was RNA transcripts that yielded the amplified TCR beta CDR3 regions. The HTBI primer set drove a first-round RT-PCR of the TCR CDR3. TCRdb passed the multiplex PCR reads through MiXCR, listing each CDR3 protein once. The sample shows roughly 530,000 distinct CDR3 sequences, 17% of them seen only once. The sequenced material came from blood. The receptor was derived from a woman in her late teens or twenties with Graves' ophthalmopathy. The chain joins TRBV4-2 to TRBJ1-1; D gene unclear. CDR3 coding DNA: TGTGCCAGCAGCCAAGAGGACGCGGACACTGAAGCTTTCTTT. Translation: CASSQEDADTEAFF.